Detailed here is one T cell receptor (beta chain). V lost 2 bases and J lost 5; bases outside the gene matches: 2. Germline CDR1 SGHTA, CDR2 FQGNSA. The CDR3 is made up of 15 amino acids. The method was immunoSEQ multiplex PCR; TCRdb's version includes in-frame clones alone and lacks a portion of them. The sample has 90,000 to 130,000 clones, around 84% seen once. The sample belongs to a study of T cell responses to AZD1222 COVID-19 vaccine. The V and J genes are TRBV7-2 and TRBJ2-5, with 13 bases matching TRBD2. The sequence came from an adult in good health. This specimen consisted of peripheral blood, obtained on day 0 of AZD1222 vaccination. CDR3 amino acids: CASSLQLAGGETQYF. CDR3 sequence (DNA): TGTGCCAGCAGCTTACAACTAGCGGGGGGGGAGACCCAGTACTTC.